A selection of T cell receptor beta chains follows, all from one sample in a study of identical twins. TCRdb redid the calling of the 5' RACE reads with MiXCR, one entry per CDR3 protein. The top ten hold about 0.53% of the sample, which has 450,000 or so distinct CDR3 sequences, 12% to 15% seen once. These same data were also listed under a study on yellow fever vaccine responses in identical twins.

Sequenced material: CD4+ T cells sorted from blood. The origin of the receptors is a woman under 30 in good health. Each CDR3 is given with its conserved first and last residue. D genes are given only for firm matches. Only part of the rows carry a size: once, few, many, or a class if the clone is expanded.

cdr3_nt | cdr3_aa | d_call | j_call | clone_size | v_call
TGTGCCAGCTCACCATACGAGGGCGTCGTTTACGAGCAGTACTTC | CASSPYEGVVYEQYF | NA | TRBJ2-7 | NA | TRBV18
TGTGCCAGCAGTTTAAGGGTAGGTGAGCAGTTCTTC | CASSLRVGEQFF | NA | TRBJ2-1 | many | TRBV12-3/TRBV12-4
TGTGCCTCCACCTTTACAGGCAAAAACATTCAGTACTTC | CASTFTGKNIQYF | NA | TRBJ2-4 | NA | TRBV30
TGTGCCAGCAGTTTAGGGGGGAGAGTCGCAGATACGCAGTATTTT | CASSLGGRVADTQYF | NA | TRBJ2-3 | few | TRBV12-3/TRBV12-4
TGTGCCAGCAGCGTAGCACAGGGAAACTATGGCTACACCTTC | CASSVAQGNYGYTF | NA | TRBJ1-2 | few | TRBV9
TGTGCCAGCAGCTTTGGCCCCAACATTCAGTACTTC | CASSFGPNIQYF | NA | TRBJ2-4 | NA | TRBV7-9
TGCAGTGCTAGAGATCGAGGACAGGGCTACGAGCAGTACTTC | CSARDRGQGYEQYF | TRBD1 | TRBJ2-7 | NA | TRBV20-1
TGTGCCAGCACCCAGCAGCGACTAGCGGGTACGAACACCGGGGAGCTGTTTTTT | CASTQQRLAGTNTGELFF | TRBD2 | TRBJ2-2 | few | TRBV11-1
TGTGCCAGTCGTGCGGGCACCGGAGAGACCCAGTACTTC | CASRAGTGETQYF | NA | TRBJ2-5 | NA | TRBV28
TGTGCCAGCAGTTTAGTCGCAGCGGGATCCGGGGAGCTGTTTTTT | CASSLVAAGSGELFF | TRBD2 | TRBJ2-2 | many | TRBV12-3/TRBV12-4
TGTGCCAGCAGCCAAGGGACTAGGACCTACAATGAGCAGTTCTTC | CASSQGTRTYNEQFF | TRBD2 | TRBJ2-1 | few | TRBV3-1
TGTGCCAGCGAGCGGGAGTCGGTATCCGAGCAGTACTTC | CASERESVSEQYF | TRBD2 | TRBJ2-7 | NA | TRBV2
TGCGCCAGCAGCCTTAAGACAGGGGGACCCTACTCCGGGTCTTCCCAAAACATTCAGTACTTC | CASSLKTGGPYSGSSQNIQYF | TRBD1 | TRBJ2-4 | few | TRBV5-1
TGTGCCAGCAGTTACGAGGCGGGGGGTGGCTACACCTTC | CASSYEAGGGYTF | NA | TRBJ1-2 | few | TRBV6-5
TGTGCCAGCAGGAAATCAGTAGGCGAGCAGTACTTC | CASRKSVGEQYF | NA | TRBJ2-7 | NA | TRBV28
TGCGCCAGCAGTCACACACGGGCGATAGCCAAAAACATTCAGTACTTC | CASSHTRAIAKNIQYF | NA | TRBJ2-4 | NA | TRBV23-1
TGCGCCAGCAGCCAAGAGACTACAACCTACAATGAGCAGTTCTTC | CASSQETTTYNEQFF | NA | TRBJ2-1 | NA | TRBV4-3
TGTGCCAGCAGTTCCGCGGGGCTAAGCATTTCTGGGGCCAACGTCCTGACTTTC | CASSSAGLSISGANVLTF | NA | TRBJ2-6 | few | TRBV6-5